The 6 T cell receptor beta chains reported below all come from one sample, sequenced in a study of CD8 T cells in Susac syndrome (dated by TCRdb to 2018 to 2020). Library prep was done by the immunoSEQ multiplex PCR assay. RNA was extracted using the RNeasy kit, and roughly 0.45 to 1 microgram was reverse transcribed with random hexamers. TCRdb applied fastp at Q25 and MiXCR to the public reads, then kept only in-frame beta chains. Rows with a matching CDR3 protein are joined into one entry that keeps the most common DNA and genes. In this sample the table shows approximately 220,000 distinct CDR3 sequences, about 93% of which occur a single time. Around 0.14% of the sample goes to the ten largest clones. Sequencing used CD8+ T cells from PBMCs. The receptors originated from a human donor with multiple sclerosis.

The chain couples TRBV6-1 to TRBJ2-3, with TRBD1 matching over 10 bases. The CDR3 runs to 17 residues. From germline, CDR1 is MNHNS and CDR2 SASEGT. The V segment lost 9 bases and the J segment 3 bases; nucleotides outside the gene matches: 15. The CDR3 sequence is CASAYTMDRGKTDTQYF. Written as DNA, the CDR3 is TGTGCCAGTGCATACACCATGGACAGGGGGAAAACAGATACGCAGTATTTT.

DNA of the CDR3: TGCAGCGGGGGGGGCACGGCAAGCACAGATACGCAGTATTTT. This sequence encodes CSGGGTASTDTQYF. The chain couples TRBV29-1 to TRBJ2-3, with D possibly TRBD2 on 7 matching bases. The CDR3 contains 14 residues. Trimming shortened V by 7 bases and J by 0 bases, and 14 bases separated the two germline ends. Germline CDR1 SQVTM, CDR2 ANQGSEA.

This rearrangement joins TRBV7-9 to TRBJ2-1; TRBD2 matches 9 bases. The CDR3 totals 15 residues. J gave up 8 bases and V 1 base, and 6 bases lay outside the gene matches. CDR1 and CDR2 from the germline V gene are SEHNR and FQNEAQ (reference sequence). The CDR3 sequence is CASSLGSGRSHEQFF. The CDR3 nucleotides read TGTGCCAGCAGCTTAGGAAGCGGGAGGTCCCATGAGCAGTTCTTC.

The CDR3 loop is CASSHTEAGADTQYF. CDR3 sequence (DNA): TGTGCCAGCAGCCATACCGAGGCAGGGGCAGATACGCAGTATTTT. The chain employs TRBV7-8 and TRBJ2-3, with D possibly being TRBD1 (6 bases). V was shortened by 5 bases and J by 4 bases, with 16 bases between the two germline ends. The germline V gene encodes CDR1 SGHVS and CDR2 FQNEAQ. The length of the CDR3 is 15 residues.

The rearrangement uses TRBV27 and TRBJ1-1, with 11 bases fitting TRBD1. CDR1 MNHEY and CDR2 SMNVEV come from the germline V gene (reference sequence). The trim removed 1 base at V and 5 bases at J, leaving 6 bases unmatched. The CDR3 is made up of 16 amino acids. CDR3 coding DNA: TGTGCCAGCAGTTTATTTGGACAGGGGGCGTGGACTGAAGCTTTCTTT. Its translation is CASSLFGQGAWTEAFF.

The chain combines TRBV30 with TRBJ1-5, with D possibly being TRBD1 (5 bases). The CDR3 spans 15 residues. The V gene's germline CDR1 is GTSNPN and CDR2 SVGIG (reference sequence). V was trimmed by 0 bases and J by 3 bases, leaving 12 bases between them. CDR3 protein: CAWSVTGGFNQPQHF. The CDR3 nucleotides read TGTGCCTGGAGTGTCACGGGGGGTTTCAATCAGCCCCAGCATTTT. Variable domain in full (rest from reference TRBV30 and TRBJ1-5): SQTIHQWPATLVQPVGSPLSLECTVEGTSNPNLYWYRQAAGRGLQLLFYSVGIGQISSEVPQNLSASRPQDRQFILSSKKLLLSDSGFYLCAWSVTGGFNQPQHFGDGTRLSIL.